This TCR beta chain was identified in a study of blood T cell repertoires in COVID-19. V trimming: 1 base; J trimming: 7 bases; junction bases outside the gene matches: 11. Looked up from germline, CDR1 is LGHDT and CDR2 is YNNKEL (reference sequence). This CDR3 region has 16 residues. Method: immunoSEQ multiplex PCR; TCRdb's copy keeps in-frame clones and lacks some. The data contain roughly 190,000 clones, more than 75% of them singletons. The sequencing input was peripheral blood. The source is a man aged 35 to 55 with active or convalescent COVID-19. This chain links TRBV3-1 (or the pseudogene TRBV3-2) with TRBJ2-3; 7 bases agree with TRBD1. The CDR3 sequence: CASSQGDSGPRNTQYF. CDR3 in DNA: TGTGCCAGCAGCCAAGGGGACAGTGGACCTAGGAATACGCAGTATTTT.